The clone carrying this T cell receptor beta chain was recorded a few times. This sample stems from a study of spatial heterogeneity in lung cancer. The time point: sample taken at primary tumor resection. A unique molecular identifier was carried by every single TCR cDNA molecule. TCRdb re-called the 5' RACE reads with MiXCR, one entry per CDR3 protein. The sample consists of about 38,000 distinct CDR3 sequences, approximately 7.5% of them appearing once. This CDR3 has 11 amino acids. Germline V gene lookup returns CDR1 SNHLY and CDR2 FYNNEI. V was trimmed by 4 bases and J by 4 bases, leaving 4 bases between them.

The sequenced sample was PBMCs, obtained at surgery. The sequence was collected from a male donor with early-stage non-small cell lung cancer. The chain has TRBV2 and TRBJ1-2, with D hard to call. In nucleotides, the CDR3 is TGTGCCAGCAGTGTGGGCTATGGCTACACCTTC. Residues: CASSVGYGYTF.